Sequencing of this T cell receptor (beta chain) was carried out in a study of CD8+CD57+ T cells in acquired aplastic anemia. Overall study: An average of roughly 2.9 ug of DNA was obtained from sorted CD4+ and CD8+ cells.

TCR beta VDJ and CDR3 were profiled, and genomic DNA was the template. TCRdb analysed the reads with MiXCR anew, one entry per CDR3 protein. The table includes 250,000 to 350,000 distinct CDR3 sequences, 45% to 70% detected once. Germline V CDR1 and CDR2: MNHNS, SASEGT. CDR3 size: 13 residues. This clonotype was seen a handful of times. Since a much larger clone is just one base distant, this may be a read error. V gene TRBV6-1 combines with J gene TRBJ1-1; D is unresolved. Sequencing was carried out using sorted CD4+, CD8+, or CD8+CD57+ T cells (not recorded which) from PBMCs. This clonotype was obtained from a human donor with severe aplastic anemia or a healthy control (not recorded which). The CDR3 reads CASTSSMNTGAFF. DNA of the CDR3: TGTGCCAGCACCTCTTCCATGAACACTGGAGCTTTCTTT.